This T cell receptor beta chain was profiled in a study of blood T cell dynamics during melanoma immunotherapy (dated by TCRdb to 2019 to 2021). In the study overall: Patients with metastatic melanoma were treated with first-line pembrolizumab or nivolumab plus ipilimumab as standard of care in the United Kingdom. The training cohort consisted of consecutive patients, while an additional independent group of patients from the same centre was pooled to form an external validation set. To find early correlates of response, the study profiled the peripheral T cell receptor repertoires of patients with metastatic melanoma both before and after one cycle of checkpoint inhibitor therapy.

Study-wide conclusions, independent of this receptor: The study could not determine whether the T cell clones driving repertoire changes were melanoma-specific or reflected general immune activation. The relatively small sample size was acknowledged as a potential limitation on generalization of the results. Unlike progressors, patients who went on to achieve disease control showed a bifurcated reorganization of the PBMC repertoire at W3, with either increased clonality or increased diversity.

Looking up the germline V gene yields CDR1 MDHEN and CDR2 SYDVKM. From its cysteine to its phenylalanine, the CDR3 spans 14 amino acids. Just the 42-base CDR3 DNA is kept, in frame starting at base 1. V is cut by 6 bases and J by 5 bases, and the space between the germline ends is 16 bases. What the time point label conveys for this sample: week 3, after first cycle of checkpoint inhibitor. Blood samples were taken at two points: before treatment (T0) and at week 3 (W3), which came after the first cycle of checkpoint blockade. Except for a couple of patients with rapid clinical progression, response was assessed 12 weeks after the first infusion by RECIST 1.1; disease control meant complete response, partial response or stable disease. Patients were not eligible if they had prior systemic cancer treatment, concomitant immunosuppressant therapy or synchronous other active malignancies. To track both circulating cells and T cell turnover, TCR beta was sequenced from bulk PBMC as well as from plasma cell-free DNA. PBMC were isolated from blood with Lymphoprep and SepMate tubes, followed by red cell lysis. QIAamp DNA Blood Mini kits were used to extract DNA from both PBMC and sorted T cell subsets.

Comments on this clone: What this receptor recognizes is not known. Per-nucleotide qualities are absent, and no much larger clonotype sits a single base away.

Every bulk PBMC sample was loaded with the same fixed amount of roughly 400 ng of DNA. The immunoSEQ TCRb Assay kit was used according to manufacturer instructions to amplify TCR beta CDR3 sequences from genomic DNA. The KAPA Library Quantification Kit for Illumina platforms was used to quantify the pooled libraries by qPCR. Sequencing of the pooled libraries was done on an Illumina NextSeq 500, with clustering at 0.6-1.1 pM. In the source study's methods: Analysis of the TCR data relied on immunoSEQ ANALYZER and the R LymphoSeq package. A rearrangement efficiency score was calculated as productive divided by the sum of productive and non-productive CDR3 sequences. Within each patient, timepoints were compared pairwise for clonality, measured with the Gini coefficient, and for diversity, measured with the Renyi index at alpha=1. Clonal relatedness, based on an edit distance of 3, and repertoire similarity, based on the Bhattacharyya coefficient, were both computed in LymphoSeq. Linear discriminant analysis on week-3 changes in clonality and diversity was built with the R MASS and caret packages to classify response. Not all clones reach the TCRdb copy of this immuneACCESS table, which keeps in-frame sequences only. Checked studies attribute under half of the gap to unresolved V genes and leave the rest unexplained. That table gives V, J and clone size, and the DNA gave D and trimming. Present in this sample are fewer than 7,500 clones, roughly four fifths of which were seen just once. Together, the top ten hold approximately 10% of the sample.

The chain is encoded by TRBV28 joined to TRBJ1-1; possibly the D gene is TRBD1, per 6 matching bases. The sample was blood, taken from a patient treated with checkpoint blockade. The receptor was derived from a human donor with melanoma. CDR3 reads: CASSWPGGRTEAFF. DNA sequence: TGTGCCAGCAGCTGGCCGGGGGGCAGGACTGAAGCTTTCTTT.